This is a list of T cell receptor beta chains from one sample in a study of cytomegalovirus exposure and HLA in healthy donors. The assay was immunoSEQ multiplex PCR, and TCRdb's table has in-frame clones only and misses some. Counted here are about 250,000 clones, around 80% occurring once; the ten biggest clones make up under 0.6%. Sequencing was done on a sample of PBMCs. The receptor source for this set is a boy between 10 and 17 years old in good health and CMV-seronegative. The CDR3 runs from the conserved cysteine through the conserved F or W. The D gene is left open where the match is weak. Only part of the rows carry a size: once, few, many, or a class if the clone is expanded.

v_gene	j_gene	d_gene	abundance	CDR3aa	CDR3nt
TRBV5-1	TRBJ1-1	.	.	CASSSQRMNTEAFF	TGCGCCAGCAGCTCACAGAGAATGAACACTGAAGCTTTCTTT
TRBV19	TRBJ2-4	.	.	CASSIIRRGQSENIQYF	TGTGCCAGTAGTATCATCAGGAGGGGGCAGAGTGAAAACATTCAGTACTTC
TRBV10-1	TRBJ2-2	TRBD2	.	CASSLGLAGDTGELFF	TGCGCCAGCAGTCTGGGACTAGCGGGAGATACCGGGGAGCTGTTTTTT
TRBV23-1	TRBJ2-7	.	.	CARNPSLSGLSDEQYF	TGCGCCAGGAACCCCAGCCTATCGGGTCTCTCGGACGAGCAGTACTTC
TRBV27	TRBJ1-5	TRBD1	few	CASSPRGTGGFESNQPQHF	TGTGCCAGCAGCCCGCGAGGGACAGGGGGCTTCGAGAGCAATCAGCCCCAGCATTTT
TRBV30	TRBJ1-5	TRBD1	.	CAWSRGDSTQHF	TGTGCCTGGAGTCGCGGGGACAGCACCCAGCATTTT
TRBV5-4	TRBJ1-3	TRBD1	.	CASSRDSPSSGNTIYF	TGTGCCAGCAGCCGGGACAGTCCGAGCTCTGGAAACACCATATATTTT
TRBV5-1	TRBJ1-5	.	.	CASSLTGNQPQHF	TGCGCCAGCAGCTTGACAGGGAATCAGCCCCAGCATTTT
TRBV6-5	TRBJ2-7	TRBD1	.	CASSYATGSSYEQYF	TGTGCCAGCAGTTACGCGACAGGGAGCTCCTACGAGCAGTACTTC
TRBV19	TRBJ1-2	TRBD1	.	CASSYKGTGDLEGTF	TGTGCCAGTAGTTACAAGGGGACAGGGGATCTCGAAGGGACCTTC
TRBV9	TRBJ2-5	TRBD2	.	CASSVGTSGGETQYF	TGTGCCAGCAGCGTAGGGACTAGCGGGGGAGAGACCCAGTACTTC
TRBV11-1	TRBJ1-2	TRBD1	.	CASSKDRAGGYTF	TGTGCCAGCAGCAAGGACAGGGCCGGTGGCTACACCTTC
TRBV5-1	TRBJ2-6	TRBD1	.	CASSLQGWPGANVLTF	TGCGCCAGCAGCTTACAGGGGTGGCCTGGGGCCAACGTCCTGACTTTC
TRBV11-2	TRBJ2-3	TRBD2	once	CASSLALAGAPQYF	TGTGCCAGCAGCTTGGCCCTAGCGGGGGCACCGCAGTATTTT
TRBV11-2	TRBJ2-7	TRBD2	few	CASRPRTSGRWGEQYF	TGTGCCAGCAGACCCAGGACTAGCGGGAGGTGGGGCGAGCAGTACTTC
TRBV2	TRBJ2-7	TRBD1	.	CASRMGQGASYEQYF	TGTGCCAGCAGGATGGGACAGGGGGCCTCCTACGAGCAGTACTTC
TRBV6-1	TRBJ2-5	.	.	CASYEGDWETQYF	TGTGCCAGTTATGAGGGCGATTGGGAGACCCAGTACTTC
TRBV27	TRBJ1-2	TRBD1	.	CASSPGQFYGYTF	TGTGCCAGCAGTCCGGGACAGTTCTATGGCTACACCTTC
TRBV6-4	TRBJ2-3	TRBD2	.	CASSRTSGSTDTQYF	TGTGCCAGCAGTAGGACTAGCGGAAGCACAGATACGCAGTATTTT